The sample holds many counts of the clone carrying this TCR beta chain. Its antigen is unknown. Amplification of TCR beta CDR3 regions was performed using RNA transcripts as template. The HTBI primer set drove a first-round RT-PCR of the TCR CDR3. TCRdb called the multiplex PCR reads again in MiXCR, with one record for every CDR3 protein. This table has about 350,000 distinct CDR3 sequences, around 14% appearing once. These data are taken from a study of T cells in Graves' hyperthyroidism and ophthalmopathy. Findings of the study overall: The model forecast ophthalmopathy, anticipating it by a median approximately 6.1 months before onset.

The CDR3 is 13 residues long. The ends were cut back, 3 bases at V and 6 bases at J, with 15 bases in the middle. Germline-derived CDR1 and CDR2 are DFQATT and SNEGSKA (reference sequence). Stable Graves' hyperthyroidism meant no ophthalmopathy progression within 18 months. Patients were aged 18 to 65, had disease duration under 2 months, and had newly diagnosed hyperthyroidism. Sequenced material: blood. The TCR was taken from a woman in her thirties with Graves' hyperthyroidism. V gene TRBV20-1 combines with J gene TRBJ2-7; a possible D gene is TRBD2 (5 bases). The CDR3 region is CSASSGSSLEQYF. The CDR3 bases are TGCAGTGCTAGTTCTGGGAGCTCCCTCGAGCAGTACTTC.